This is a list of T cell receptor beta chains from one sample in a study of blood T cell repertoires in COVID-19. Sequenced by immunoSEQ multiplex PCR; TCRdb stores in-frame clones only, minus some. This sample has roughly 250,000 clones, with 84% found just once. The sample was peripheral blood. These TCRs come from a man aged 45 to 65 with active or convalescent COVID-19. Each CDR3 is given with its conserved first and last residue. The order of the fields is D gene, clone size, CDR3 length, J gene, V gene, CDR3 DNA, CDR3 protein. D genes are given only for firm matches. The listing skips clone size in some rows; elsewhere it reads once, few, many or a size class.

d_gene: -; abundance: -; len: 12; j_gene: TRBJ1-2; v_gene: TRBV9; CDR3nt: TGTGCCAGCAGGGCCCGAAACTATGGCTACACCTTC; CDR3aa: CASRARNYGYTF
d_gene: -; abundance: -; len: 16; j_gene: TRBJ1-2; v_gene: TRBV12-2; CDR3nt: TGTGCAAGTCGCGCTCTAGGGGGCGGGACGGACTATGGCTACACCTTC; CDR3aa: CASRALGGGTDYGYTF
d_gene: TRBD1; abundance: -; len: 16; j_gene: TRBJ1-6; v_gene: TRBV25-1; CDR3nt: TGTGCCAGCAGTGAATTCTACAGGGGATTGGGTTCACCCCTCCACTTT; CDR3aa: CASSEFYRGLGSPLHF
d_gene: TRBD2; abundance: -; len: 14; j_gene: TRBJ2-7; v_gene: TRBV9; CDR3nt: TGTGCCAGCAGCGCTACCGGGACTAGCGACGAGCAGTACTTC; CDR3aa: CASSATGTSDEQYF
d_gene: -; abundance: -; len: 16; j_gene: TRBJ2-1; v_gene: TRBV13; CDR3nt: TGTGCCAGCAGAGCCCGCGGGACCCCACTTGGGGATGAGCAGTTCTTC; CDR3aa: CASRARGTPLGDEQFF
d_gene: TRBD1; abundance: -; len: 15; j_gene: TRBJ2-1; v_gene: TRBV6-5; CDR3nt: TGTGCCAGCAGATTCCGGGACAGGAGCTACAATGAGCAGTTCTTC; CDR3aa: CASRFRDRSYNEQFF
d_gene: -; abundance: once; len: 15; j_gene: TRBJ2-3; v_gene: TRBV4-2; CDR3nt: TGTGCCAGCAGCCAAGATGGCAGGGTGGCAGATACGCAGTATTTT; CDR3aa: CASSQDGRVADTQYF
d_gene: -; abundance: -; len: 13; j_gene: TRBJ1-1; v_gene: TRBV5-5; CDR3nt: TGTGCCAGCAGCTTTGAGGTTTACACTGAAGCTTTCTTT; CDR3aa: CASSFEVYTEAFF
d_gene: -; abundance: -; len: 14; j_gene: TRBJ2-1; v_gene: TRBV2; CDR3nt: TGTGCCAGCCAAGGGGGGGGCGGATACAATGAGCAGTTCTTC; CDR3aa: CASQGGGGYNEQFF
d_gene: TRBD1; abundance: -; len: 13; j_gene: TRBJ2-4; v_gene: TRBV9; CDR3nt: TGTGCCAGCAGCGGATACAGGGGGGACATTCAGTACTTC; CDR3aa: CASSGYRGDIQYF
d_gene: -; abundance: -; len: 14; j_gene: TRBJ1-3; v_gene: TRBV27; CDR3nt: TGTGCCAGCAGTTTAGGAGGGGCTGGAAACACCATATATTTT; CDR3aa: CASSLGGAGNTIYF
d_gene: -; abundance: -; len: 20; j_gene: TRBJ1-5; v_gene: TRBV6-2/TRBV6-3; CDR3nt: TGTGCCAGCAGTTACTCGCGGGGAACCGCCCCACTCGCTAGCAATCAGCCCCAGCATTTT; CDR3aa: CASSYSRGTAPLASNQPQHF
d_gene: TRBD1; abundance: -; len: 15; j_gene: TRBJ2-5; v_gene: TRBV9; CDR3nt: TGTGCCAGCAGCGTAGGGGCAGGGGGTAAAGAGACCCAGTACTTC; CDR3aa: CASSVGAGGKETQYF
d_gene: -; abundance: -; len: 17; j_gene: TRBJ1-2; v_gene: TRBV7-8; CDR3nt: TGTGCCAGCAGCTCAACAGTCATCATCGGGGATAACTATGGCTACACCTTC; CDR3aa: CASSSTVIIGDNYGYTF
d_gene: TRBD1; abundance: -; len: 14; j_gene: TRBJ2-3; v_gene: TRBV5-1; CDR3nt: TGCGCCAGCAGCTTTACCGGGACAGGGGATACGCAGTATTTT; CDR3aa: CASSFTGTGDTQYF
d_gene: -; abundance: -; len: 13; j_gene: TRBJ1-2; v_gene: TRBV2; CDR3nt: TGTGCCAGCAGTGAGGAGGGCACGAGTGGCTACACCTTC; CDR3aa: CASSEEGTSGYTF
d_gene: TRBD1; abundance: -; len: 15; j_gene: TRBJ2-1; v_gene: TRBV6-5; CDR3nt: TGTGCCAGCAGTTACCAGGGGGCGGATTACAATGAGCAGTTCTTC; CDR3aa: CASSYQGADYNEQFF